These T cell receptor beta chains were read from a single sample in a study of T cells in Graves' hyperthyroidism and ophthalmopathy. TCRdb reprocessed the multiplex PCR reads via MiXCR and lists one record per CDR3 protein. The table records around 580,000 distinct CDR3 sequences, about 43% of them present only once. Sample: peripheral blood or thyroid tissue (not recorded which). The receptor source for this set is a woman aged 18-35 years with Graves' hyperthyroidism. CDR3s include the opening cysteine and the closing phenylalanine or tryptophan. A D gene is named only where the DNA matches it firmly. Clone size appears in some rows only: once, few, many, or a class for an expanded clone.

size: few; D: TRBD1; J: TRBJ1-5; V: TRBV6-5; DNA: TGTGCCAGCTCGCCGGGACAGAGAAGACATCAGCCCCAGCATTTT; CDR3: CASSPGQRRHQPQHF
size: .; D: TRBD2; J: TRBJ2-7; V: TRBV7-8; DNA: TGTGCCAGCAGCTCGAAGGGAGGGACCTATGAGCAGTACTTC; CDR3: CASSSKGGTYEQYF
size: many; D: .; J: TRBJ1-1; V: TRBV29-1; DNA: TGCAGCGTTCCCCCTGGGGCCCTGAACACTGAAGCTTTCTTT; CDR3: CSVPPGALNTEAFF
size: many; D: TRBD2; J: TRBJ2-7; V: TRBV6-6; DNA: TGTGCCAGCAGTTCCAGCGGGATTTACGAGCAGTACTTC; CDR3: CASSSSGIYEQYF
size: .; D: .; J: TRBJ2-5; V: TRBV10-3; DNA: TGTGCCATCAGTGGTAGGACGGGCGGTGGGACCCAGTACTTC; CDR3: CAISGRTGGGTQYF
size: .; D: TRBD2; J: TRBJ2-5; V: TRBV30; DNA: TGTGCCTGGAGTGTCGGGAGGGGGAGGGAGACCCAGTACTTC; CDR3: CAWSVGRGRETQYF
size: few; D: .; J: TRBJ2-5; V: TRBV3-1; DNA: TGTGCCAGCAGCCAAGACACGGGAGAAGTAGAGACCCAGTACTTC; CDR3: CASSQDTGEVETQYF
size: .; D: TRBD2; J: TRBJ2-7; V: TRBV24-1; DNA: TGTGCCACCAGCGATAGGGGTGGGACTAGGGGCGATGAGCAGTACTTC; CDR3: CATSDRGGTRGDEQYF
size: few; D: .; J: TRBJ2-7; V: TRBV11-3; DNA: TGTGCCAGCAGCCCACAACTCCCCCGGCCAGGGAATTTCTACGAGCAGTACTTC; CDR3: CASSPQLPRPGNFYEQYF
size: .; D: .; J: TRBJ1-2; V: TRBV4-1; DNA: TGCGCCAGCAGCCAAGACTTGCTCGGACCCAACGATGGCTACACCTTC; CDR3: CASSQDLLGPNDGYTF
size: many; D: TRBD1; J: TRBJ1-2; V: TRBV20-1; DNA: TGCAGTGCCTCCGGGACAGGGGGGAAGGGCTACACCTTC; CDR3: CSASGTGGKGYTF
size: .; D: .; J: TRBJ1-1; V: TRBV5-1; DNA: TGCGCTTCGGGGGAGGCCTACATGAACACTGAAGCTTTCTTT; CDR3: CASGEAYMNTEAFF
size: many; D: TRBD2; J: TRBJ2-7; V: TRBV6-2/TRBV6-3; DNA: TGTGCCAGCAGTAGGACTAGCGGCTTGGAGGACGAGCAGTACTTC; CDR3: CASSRTSGLEDEQYF
size: .; D: .; J: TRBJ1-5; V: TRBV20-1; DNA: TGCAGTGCTAGAGATCCGGGTACGGATCAGCCCCAGCATTTT; CDR3: CSARDPGTDQPQHF
size: .; D: TRBD2; J: TRBJ2-1; V: TRBV7-8; DNA: TGTGCCAGCAGCCCGCTGGCGGGAGTTACTGAGCAGTTCTTC; CDR3: CASSPLAGVTEQFF
size: many; D: .; J: TRBJ2-7; V: TRBV20-1; DNA: TGCAGTGCTAGAGAGGTGACCCAAATGGGGTACGAGCAGTACTTC; CDR3: CSAREVTQMGYEQYF
size: many; D: .; J: TRBJ2-6; V: TRBV6-5; DNA: TGTGCCAGCAGTTACAGGCTCAGCTCTGGGGCCAACGTCCTGACTTTC; CDR3: CASSYRLSSGANVLTF
size: .; D: .; J: TRBJ2-5; V: TRBV7-6; DNA: TGTGCCAGCAGCTTAGGCCGGGACGGCAGCCGGTACTTC; CDR3: CASSLGRDGSRYF
size: .; D: .; J: TRBJ1-3; V: TRBV30; DNA: TGTGCCTGGAGTCCGGACGGTGGAAACACCATATATTTT; CDR3: CAWSPDGGNTIYF
size: many; D: .; J: TRBJ2-7; V: TRBV13; DNA: TGTGCCAGCAGCATATATTCGGCAGGACCCTACGAGCAGTACTTC; CDR3: CASSIYSAGPYEQYF
size: many; D: .; J: TRBJ2-6; V: TRBV6-5; DNA: TGTGCCAGCCGCTGGCGGGGCTCTGGGGCCAACGTCCTGACTTTC; CDR3: CASRWRGSGANVLTF
size: .; D: .; J: TRBJ2-3; V: TRBV6-6; DNA: TGTGCCAGCACTCCACGGTCGGGACGGCCCACAGATACGCAGTATTTT; CDR3: CASTPRSGRPTDTQYF
size: .; D: TRBD2; J: TRBJ2-1; V: TRBV19; DNA: TGTGCCAGTACCGGGGGGGCGACAGGGCAGTTCTTC; CDR3: CASTGGATGQFF